The next 12 T cell receptor beta chains were all read from a single sample in a study of cytomegalovirus exposure and HLA in healthy donors (dated by TCRdb to the late 2010s). The receptor library was made with the immunoSEQ multiplex PCR assay. For the multiplex PCR, a mixture combining 60 forward primers for TCR Vbeta segments and 13 reverse primers for TCR Jbeta segments was used. TCRdb mirrors the immuneACCESS table, restricted to in-frame sequences. Some clones are absent from its copies; in checked studies, under half trace to an unresolved V gene, and the reason for the others is unknown. Present in this sample are approximately 150,000 clones, 75% to 85% of which were seen just once. The ten largest make up about 4.4% of the sample. The material sequenced was PBMCs. These receptors originate from a man aged 35 to 55 in good health and CMV-seronegative.

The rearrangement uses TRBV6-1 and TRBJ2-7; TRBD1 might be the D (5 bases). Between the trimmed V and J ends, which lost 0 bases and 3 bases, there was a span of 18 bases. CDR1 and CDR2 from the germline V gene are MNHNS and SASEGT. The CDR3 covers 17 residues. For the CDR3, the DNA is TGTGCCAGCAGTGAAGCCTTAGGGGTCCTCAGTCTCTACGAGCAGTACTTC. Protein: CASSEALGVLSLYEQYF.

The chain is built from TRBV7-3 and TRBJ2-1, with unresolved D. Germline CDR1 reads SGHTA; CDR2 reads FQGTGA. V was clipped by 1 base and J by 5 bases, with 6 bases between them. The CDR3 has 13 amino acids. DNA for the CDR3: TGTGCCAGCAGCTTAAGGTCTAACAATGAGCAGTTCTTC. Amino acids: CASSLRSNNEQFF.

The CDR3 loop is CASSLKDRESAFF. The CDR3 nucleotides are TGTGCCAGCAGCTTGAAGGACAGGGAATCAGCTTTCTTT. The genes are TRBV5-6 and TRBJ1-1; 8 nucleotides align to TRBD1. CDR3 size: 13 residues. The germline V gene has CDR1 SGHDT and CDR2 YYEEEE. Losses at the gene ends were 1 base for V and 10 bases for J; bases not matched to a gene: 6.

The rearrangement uses TRBV29-1 and TRBJ1-2; TRBD1 is a possible D gene (5 bases). The CDR3 is 13 residues long. From germline, CDR1 is SQVTM and CDR2 ANQGSEA. V was cut by 6 bases and J by 2 bases, with 13 bases left in between. The CDR3 here is CSVADSLNYGYTF. The CDR3 DNA sequence: TGCAGCGTCGCCGACAGCCTAAACTATGGCTACACCTTC.

The J gene is TRBJ2-3, the V gene TRBV27, with TRBD1 identical over 8 bases. Germline V CDR1 and CDR2: MNHEY, SMNVEV (reference sequence). There are 14 residues in the CDR3. J gave up 2 bases and V 4 bases, and 2 bases lay outside the gene matches. Written as DNA, the CDR3 is TGTGCCAGCAGTTGGACAGGGATCACAGATACGCAGTATTTT. It specifies CASSWTGITDTQYF.

The chain is built from TRBV7-9 and TRBJ2-1; the D gene is possibly TRBD1 (5 bases). V was shortened by 6 bases and J by 1 base, with 13 bases between the two germline ends. The length of the CDR3 is 15 residues. Germline CDR1 reads SEHNR; CDR2 reads FQNEAQ (reference sequence). The CDR3 bases are TGTGCCAGCAGTTCAGCAGGGTTATCCTACAATGAGCAGTTCTTC. It is translated as CASSSAGLSYNEQFF.

The chain carries TRBV5-1 and TRBJ2-3; 12 bases align to TRBD2. V was pared by 4 bases and J by 0 bases, with 9 bases of the junction left unmatched. The germline V gene has CDR1 SGHRS and CDR2 YFSETQ. CDR3 length: 18 amino acids. The CDR3 region has the DNA TGCGCCAGCAGCCTTGCAGCCGGGACTAGCGGGAGCACAGATACGCAGTATTTT. The encoded protein is CASSLAAGTSGSTDTQYF.

In this sample, this clone turned up once. J is TRBJ2-2 and V is TRBV9, with a weak D call TRBD1 (5 bases). Germline-derived CDR1 and CDR2 are SGDLS and YYNGEE. CDR3 size: 15 residues. Trimming left V 6 bases short and J 2 bases short, with 14 bases between. CDR3 in amino acids: CASTSDIANTGELFF. CDR3 nucleotides: TGTGCCAGCACTTCGGACATCGCTAACACCGGGGAGCTGTTTTTT.

The CDR3 bases are TGCGCCAGCAGTCCCACGGGGGACACTGAAGCTTTCTTT. As protein: CASSPTGDTEAFF. This chain connects TRBV5-1 to TRBJ1-1; D is possibly TRBD1 (5 bases). CDR3 length: 13 residues. V shed 5 bases and J shed 3 bases, with 11 bases lying between them. Germline values: CDR1 SGHRS, CDR2 YFSETQ.

The chain has TRBV25-1 and TRBJ1-4; 8 bases fit TRBD1. There are 14 residues in the CDR3. Trimming at V came to 7 bases and at J to 7 bases, leaving 8 bases not matched to a gene. From germline, CDR1 is MGHDK and CDR2 SYGVNS. CDR3 DNA: TGTGCCAGCAAATCTATTACAGGGGGTGAAAAACTGTTTTTT. It is translated as CASKSITGGEKLFF. Based on the CDR3 plus reference TRBV25-1 and TRBJ1-4, the full variable domain is EADIYQTPRYLVIGTGKKITLECSQTMGHDKMYWYQQDPGMELHLIHYSYGVNSTEKGDLSSESTVSRIRTEHFPLTLESARPSHTSQYLCASKSITGGEKLFFGSGTQLSVL.

The chain couples TRBV2 to TRBJ2-7; no firm D call. Germline lookup yields CDR1 SNHLY and CDR2 FYNNEI. The CDR3 loop spans 13 amino acids. Trimming shortened V by 1 base and J by 2 bases, and 6 bases separated the two germline ends. The CDR3 DNA reads as TGTGCCAGCAGTGAAGGCGGTCCCTACGAGCAGTACTTC. Residues: CASSEGGPYEQYF.

The J gene is TRBJ1-1, the V gene TRBV10-1; D is undetermined. V lost 3 bases and J lost 0, with 5 bases in between. Germline V gives CDR1 WNHNN, CDR2 SYGVQD (reference sequence). This CDR3 has 13 amino acids. CDR3 DNA sequence: TGCGCCAGCAGTGAACAGTTGAACACTGAAGCTTTCTTT. It is translated as CASSEQLNTEAFF.